This is a list of T cell receptor beta chains from one sample in a study of early stage breast cancer tumors. TCRdb keeps only in-frame clones here, not all; method: immunoSEQ multiplex PCR. The data contain about 46,000 clones, roughly 73% of them singletons. The sample consisted of blood. The receptors were sampled from a person in their forties with breast cancer. CDR3s include the opening cysteine and the closing phenylalanine or tryptophan. The D gene is left open where the match is weak.

V gene,J gene,D gene,CDR3 protein
TRBV15,TRBJ2-5,.,CATSRDRPSRETQYF
TRBV6-1,TRBJ2-7,.,CASSPLGYEQYF
TRBV19,TRBJ2-6,.,CASSPSGGANVLTF
TRBV5-1,TRBJ1-1,.,CASSVGLNTEAFF
TRBV7-8,TRBJ2-7,TRBD1,CASRLGQGWSYEQYF
TRBV5-6,TRBJ2-7,.,CASSSPNYEQYF
TRBV6-5,TRBJ2-5,TRBD2,CASSYGGRIGETQYF
TRBV29-1,TRBJ2-1,TRBD2,CSVEATTSDEQFF
TRBV18,TRBJ1-3,.,CASRGTGPSGNTIYF
TRBV19,TRBJ2-7,.,CASSIGTPYEQYF